A selection of T cell receptor beta chains follows, all from one sample in a study of control samples from healthy donors and cancer patients. The data were produced by immunoSEQ multiplex PCR, yet TCRdb's version contains in-frame clones alone and is incomplete. Of about 44,000 clones listed, approximately 89% are singletons. What was sequenced was PBMCs. These receptors originate from a woman between 55 and 75 years old with lung cancer. CDR3s include the opening cysteine and the closing phenylalanine or tryptophan. The D gene is left open where the match is weak.

TRBV7-6,TRBJ2-5,TRBD1,CASSFLQGASETQYF
TRBV28,TRBJ2-4,NA,CASSFTLYGVAKNIQYF
TRBV19,TRBJ2-1,NA,CASNPSGSSYNEQFF
TRBV30,TRBJ1-3,NA,CAWSLGGSAGDTIYF
TRBV7-9,TRBJ2-7,NA,CASSFPGNEQYF
TRBV2,TRBJ1-2,TRBD1,CASSGIRDSSAGYTF
TRBV27,TRBJ1-1,NA,CASRRFLRTEAFF
TRBV19,TRBJ1-1,NA,CASSNNRETEAFF
TRBV11-2,TRBJ1-1,NA,CASSLEGARSTEAFF
TRBV11-2,TRBJ2-3,NA,CASSLGASPSGTDTQYF
TRBV12-3/TRBV12-4,TRBJ1-2,NA,CASSLNGYYGYTF
TRBV5-1,TRBJ2-3,NA,CASNTGAGDTQYF
TRBV5-1,TRBJ1-5,NA,CASSLVGAGDQPQHF
TRBV30,TRBJ2-7,NA,CAWSVGHTYEQYF
TRBV10-3,TRBJ1-2,NA,CAISERRQGTTVYGYTF
TRBV5-1,TRBJ1-1,NA,CASSPATGSSEAFF
TRBV30,TRBJ2-3,TRBD1,CAWKGQGPDTQYF
TRBV3-1/TRBV3-2,TRBJ2-1,TRBD2,CASSQVTGGYVNEQFF
TRBV30,TRBJ1-1,NA,CVRRATEAFF
TRBV7-3,TRBJ1-3,NA,CASRGSGNTIYF
TRBV7-9,TRBJ1-2,NA,CASSEPGWDGYTF
TRBV4-3,TRBJ2-5,NA,CASSQEVERRETQYF
TRBV7-9,TRBJ1-3,NA,CASRKGAGNTIYF
TRBV19,TRBJ2-2,TRBD1,CASSTGQAYTGELFF
TRBV28,TRBJ2-2,NA,CASSLFGRVGTENTGELFF
TRBV11-3,TRBJ1-1,NA,CASSLGPGDTEAFF
TRBV11-2,TRBJ2-1,NA,CASTIQRNEQFF
TRBV18,TRBJ1-5,NA,CASSPSGQTLNQPQHF
TRBV7-3,TRBJ1-2,NA,CASNPRGPVGNGYTF
TRBV2,TRBJ2-7,NA,CASSRDHGANSDEQYF
TRBV28,TRBJ2-7,TRBD1,CASSLDEGAHYEQYF
TRBV19,TRBJ2-7,NA,CASSTSPISYEQYF
TRBV12-5,TRBJ2-1,NA,CASGSYQGSYNEQFF
TRBV24-1,TRBJ2-7,NA,CATSELTYEQYF
TRBV5-4,TRBJ1-1,NA,CASSRDWGTEAFF
TRBV20-1,TRBJ2-7,NA,CSGLLDYEQYF
TRBV19,TRBJ1-2,TRBD1,CASSIMRTNRGPNYGYTF
TRBV29-1,TRBJ1-6,TRBD1,CSVEGTGNSPLHF
TRBV29-1,TRBJ1-4,NA,CSVYGEKLFF
TRBV9,TRBJ1-4,NA,CASSVATGGNEKLFF
TRBV19,TRBJ1-1,NA,CASTKDSMNTEAFF
TRBV5-4,TRBJ2-2,TRBD2,CASSPGLASNTGELFF
TRBV6-5,TRBJ1-2,TRBD1,CASSYQTGAGGYTF
TRBV9,TRBJ2-2,NA,CASSHAGPLTGELFF
TRBV7-2,TRBJ1-5,NA,CASSLGQQNQPQHF
TRBV28,TRBJ1-6,TRBD1,CASRGQPGQSLNSPLHF
TRBV11-2,TRBJ2-1,TRBD1,CASGQGSNNEQFF
TRBV30,TRBJ2-5,TRBD1,CAWRQGALETQYF
TRBV7-6,TRBJ2-1,NA,CASSLSLALYNEQFF
TRBV19,TRBJ2-2,TRBD1,CASTRDREFTGELFF
TRBV28,TRBJ2-5,TRBD1,CASSIRDRGETQYF
TRBV5-5,TRBJ1-2,NA,CASSSRTFHPLNYGYTF
TRBV6-5,TRBJ1-1,NA,CASTFREESTEAFF
TRBV5-6,TRBJ1-2,TRBD1,CASSLPGTGGLYGYTF
TRBV10-1,TRBJ2-7,TRBD1,CASSAGTGGGYEQYF